The next 17 T cell receptor beta chains were all read from a single sample in a study of identical twins. TCRdb reprocessed the 5' RACE reads with MiXCR, giving one entry per CDR3 protein. The sample has 450,000 or so distinct CDR3 sequences, 14% seen once. This sample also belongs to another study, concerning yellow fever vaccine responses in identical twins.

Sequenced: CD4+ T cells sorted from blood. The source of these receptors is a woman between 18 and 29 years old in good health.

This clonotype was found a few times. The genes are TRBV10-3 and TRBJ2-1; D uncertain. Looked up from germline, CDR1 is ENHRY and CDR2 is SYGVKD. The CDR3 length is 12 residues. Trimming cost V 6 bases and J 5 bases, with 8 bases left between them. CDR3 protein: CAIRVRDNEQFF. The CDR3 bases are TGTGCCATCAGAGTTCGTGACAATGAGCAGTTCTTC.

This clonotype came up a few times. V usage is TRBV11-2 and J usage is TRBJ2-3; either TRBD1 or TRBD2 may supply D (5 bases each). The V gene's germline CDR1 is SGHAT and CDR2 FQNNGV. The CDR3 spans 17 residues. The germline V and J ends were trimmed by 4 bases and 1 base, with 18 bases remaining between them. DNA for the CDR3: TGTGCCAGCAGCTCTGGGGGACGGAACCGTCGCACAGATACGCAGTATTTT. It codes for CASSSGGRNRRTDTQYF.

This rearrangement joins TRBV28 to TRBJ2-1; tentative D call: TRBD2 (6 bases). Trimming stripped 1 base from V and 7 bases from J, with 17 bases between. CDR1 is MDHEN, CDR2 SYDVKM, per germline. This CDR3 comprises 16 residues. The CDR3 DNA follows: TGTGCCAGCAGTTTATTTCGGCTAGCGTTAAGTAATGAGCAGTTCTTC. Encoded protein: CASSLFRLALSNEQFF.

This clonotype showed up just a few times. The V gene is TRBV27, the J gene TRBJ1-6, with 8 bases fitting TRBD1. The CDR3 consists of 14 residues. Germline-derived CDR1 and CDR2 are MNHEY and SMNVEV (reference sequence). The V and J ends lost 6 bases and 8 bases, in that order; junction bases with no gene match: 6. The CDR3 coding sequence is TGTGCCAGCAGCCTGGACAGGGTTGATTCACCCCTCCACTTT. This sequence encodes CASSLDRVDSPLHF.

The chain uses TRBV6-1 and TRBJ1-1; D is possibly TRBD1 (6 bases). V dropped 2 bases and J dropped 7 bases, with 17 bases sitting between them. The CDR3 has 15 residues. CDR1 and CDR2 (germline): MNHNS, SASEGT. The CDR3 sequence is CASSERGNRAREAFF. The CDR3 DNA follows: TGTGCCAGCAGTGAACGTGGGAACAGGGCACGTGAAGCTTTCTTT.

This clonotype was counted at least ten times. The V and J genes are TRBV6-2 or TRBV6-3 and TRBJ1-4, with TRBD1 matching over 12 bases. CDR1 is MNHEY, CDR2 SVGEGT, per germline. This CDR3 has 20 residues. Trimming cost V 6 bases and J 6 bases; bases outside gene matches: 20. The CDR3 sequence is CASRPRGQGAGSGYDEKLFF. Written as DNA, the CDR3 is TGTGCCAGCAGGCCCCGGGGACAGGGGGCAGGTTCGGGTTACGATGAAAAACTGTTTTTT.

This clonotype was detected a few times. The rearrangement uses TRBV5-1 and TRBJ2-2; D not resolved. Germline V gene data show CDR1 as SGHRS and CDR2 as YFSETQ. Trimming cost V 5 bases and J 3 bases, with 17 bases left between them. The CDR3 is 16 residues long. CDR3 region: CASSKDVRTDTGELFF. In DNA form, the CDR3 reads TGCGCCAGCAGTAAAGACGTTAGGACCGACACCGGGGAGCTGTTTTTT.

The genes are TRBV27 and TRBJ2-1, with TRBD2 identical over 9 bases. Germline CDR1 MNHEY, CDR2 SMNVEV (reference sequence). The V gene end was trimmed by 0 bases and the J gene end by 5 bases; junction bases not matched to a gene: 2. The CDR3 is 15 amino acids. CDR3 loop: CASSLSREGHNEQFF. DNA of the CDR3: TGTGCCAGCAGTTTATCGCGGGAGGGCCACAATGAGCAGTTCTTC.

This clonotype has a handful of counts. V is TRBV24-1 and J is TRBJ2-3, with D perhaps assigned TRBD1 or TRBD2 (5 bases each). Trimming removed 5 bases at V and 1 base at J, with 12 bases between. This CDR3 region has 15 residues. Germline V lookup: CDR1 KGHDR, CDR2 SFDVKD. Here the CDR3 DNA reads TGTGCCACCAGTGGTCCGGGACCGGGCACAGATACGCAGTATTTT. Its translation: CATSGPGPGTDTQYF.

The CDR3 is CASCRASGASYEQYF. The CDR3 bases are TGTGCCAGCTGCCGGGCTAGCGGGGCCTCCTACGAGCAGTACTTC. The chain employs TRBV3-1 and TRBJ2-7; TRBD2 matches at 9 bases. Germline V gene lookup returns CDR1 LGHDT and CDR2 YNNKEL (reference sequence). This CDR3 has 15 amino acids. Trimming took 8 bases from V and 0 from J; bases not matched to a gene: 8.

This clonotype was counted a few times. The rearrangement joins TRBV7-8 to TRBJ2-1; D gene unclear. V lost 1 base to trimming and J lost 5 bases, with 12 bases between them. The CDR3 loop spans 15 amino acids. Germline CDR1 SGHVS, CDR2 FQNEAQ. The CDR3 loop reads CASSLEGSRNNEQFF. The CDR3 bases are TGTGCCAGCAGCTTAGAAGGTAGCAGGAACAATGAGCAGTTCTTC.

The chain recombines TRBV5-1 with TRBJ2-1, with 9 bases fitting TRBD2. The germline V gene has CDR1 SGHRS and CDR2 YFSETQ. CDR3 length equals 17 residues. V trimming: 0 bases; J trimming: 9 bases; junction bases outside the gene matches: 13. CDR3 sequence reads: CASSLVLGGRGFTEQFF. The CDR3, as DNA: TGCGCCAGCAGCTTGGTTCTGGGCGGGAGGGGTTTTACTGAGCAGTTCTTC.

This clonotype was counted only a few times. The V gene is TRBV6-4, the J gene TRBJ2-4; 10 bases are a match to TRBD2. There are 18 residues in the CDR3. Unmatched junction bases numbered 13, after V lost 4 bases and J lost 4 bases. Germline CDR1 MRHNA, CDR2 SNTAGT. This chain's CDR3 is CASSVNPSGGAGKNIQYF. DNA for the CDR3: TGTGCCAGCAGTGTCAACCCGAGCGGGGGGGCCGGTAAAAACATTCAGTACTTC.

The table lists this clonotype with many counts. J is TRBJ2-3 and V is TRBV2; 12 bases match TRBD2. The CDR3 extends over 16 amino acids. Germline loops: CDR1 SNHLY, CDR2 FYNNEI. Losses at the gene ends were 6 bases for V and 0 bases for J; bases not matched to a gene: 4. CDR3 nucleotides: TGTGCCAGCAGAAGGACTAGCGGGACCAGCACAGATACGCAGTATTTT. Translated, it gives CASRRTSGTSTDTQYF.

The rearrangement joins TRBV5-1 to TRBJ2-2; TRBD1 aligns across 10 bases. Germline CDR1 SGHRS, CDR2 YFSETQ. The CDR3 has 16 amino acids. With V trimmed by 4 bases and J by 6 bases, 9 bases remained unmatched. DNA of the CDR3: TGCGCCAGCAGCCGAGGGACAGGGGATCATGCCGGGGAGCTGTTTTTT. It codes for CASSRGTGDHAGELFF. Full variable domain (outside the CDR3, taken from reference TRBV5-1 and TRBJ2-2): KAGVTQTPRYLIKTRGQQVTLSCSPISGHRSVSWYQQTPGQGLQFLFEYFSETQRNKGNFPGRFSGRQFSNSRSEMNVSTLELGDSALYLCASSRGTGDHAGELFFGEGSRLTVL.

This clonotype was detected a few times. The rearrangement links TRBV29-1 to TRBJ1-2, with 7 positions matching TRBD1. V lost 1 base to trimming and J lost 8 bases; unmatched junction nucleotides: 16. The CDR3 runs to 16 residues. Germline CDR1 is SQVTM and CDR2 is ANQGSEA. The CDR3 nucleotides are TGCAGCGTTGAAGCCTCGGACAGGATCCCAGAGAAAGGCTACACCTTC. It is translated as CSVEASDRIPEKGYTF.

The chain carries TRBV7-2 and TRBJ1-1; perhaps TRBD1 as D (5 bases). There are 13 residues in the CDR3. The V gene lost 4 bases and the J gene lost 1 base, with 7 bases spanning the gap. Germline V gene lookup returns CDR1 SGHTA and CDR2 FQGNSA. Here the CDR3 DNA reads TGTGCCAGCAGCTGGGACTGGAACACTGAAGCTTTCTTT. Translating it yields CASSWDWNTEAFF.